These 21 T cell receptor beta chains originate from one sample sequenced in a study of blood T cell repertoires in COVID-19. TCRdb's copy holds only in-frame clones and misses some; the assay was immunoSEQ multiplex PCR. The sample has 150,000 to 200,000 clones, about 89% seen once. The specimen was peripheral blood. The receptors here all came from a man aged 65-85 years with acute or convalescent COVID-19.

In nucleotides, the CDR3 is TGTGCCAGCAGAAAACAGATCTATGGCTACACCTTC. Its protein is CASRKQIYGYTF. The V gene is TRBV6-5, the J gene TRBJ1-2, with unresolved D. Between the trimmed V and J ends, which lost 6 bases and 4 bases, there was a span of 9 bases. Germline V gene lookup returns CDR1 MNHEY and CDR2 SVGAGI. The CDR3 length is 12 residues.

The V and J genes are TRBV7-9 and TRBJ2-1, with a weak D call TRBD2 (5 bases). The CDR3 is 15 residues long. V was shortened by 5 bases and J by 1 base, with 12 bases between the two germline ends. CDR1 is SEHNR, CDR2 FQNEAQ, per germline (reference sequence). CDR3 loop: CASSPPPGSYNEQFF. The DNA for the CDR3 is TGTGCCAGCAGCCCCCCCCCGGGGTCCTACAATGAGCAGTTCTTC.

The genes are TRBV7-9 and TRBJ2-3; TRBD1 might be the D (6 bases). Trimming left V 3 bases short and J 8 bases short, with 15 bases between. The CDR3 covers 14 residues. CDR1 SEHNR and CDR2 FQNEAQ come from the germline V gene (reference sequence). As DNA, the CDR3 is TGTGCCAGCAGCTTGGGGACACCTGATCTTACGCAGTATTTT. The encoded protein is CASSLGTPDLTQYF.

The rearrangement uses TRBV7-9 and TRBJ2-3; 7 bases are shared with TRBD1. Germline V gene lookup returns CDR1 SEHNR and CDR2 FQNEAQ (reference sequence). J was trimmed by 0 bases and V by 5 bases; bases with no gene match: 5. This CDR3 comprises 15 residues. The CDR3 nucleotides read TGTGCCAGCAGCATGGGACAGTTTAGCACAGATACGCAGTATTTT. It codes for CASSMGQFSTDTQYF.

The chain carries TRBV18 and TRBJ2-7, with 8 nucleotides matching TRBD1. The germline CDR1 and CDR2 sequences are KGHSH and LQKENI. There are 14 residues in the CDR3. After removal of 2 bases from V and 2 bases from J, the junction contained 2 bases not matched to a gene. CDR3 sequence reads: CASSPWGQAYEQYF. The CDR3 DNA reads TGTGCCAGCTCACCATGGGGACAGGCCTACGAGCAGTACTTC.

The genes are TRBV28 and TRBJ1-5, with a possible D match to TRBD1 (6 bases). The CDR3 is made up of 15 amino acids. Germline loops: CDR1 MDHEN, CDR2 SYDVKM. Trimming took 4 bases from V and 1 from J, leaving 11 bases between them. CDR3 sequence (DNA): TGTGCCAGCAGTTCGCCCACAGGGAGCAATCAGCCCCAGCATTTT. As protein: CASSSPTGSNQPQHF.

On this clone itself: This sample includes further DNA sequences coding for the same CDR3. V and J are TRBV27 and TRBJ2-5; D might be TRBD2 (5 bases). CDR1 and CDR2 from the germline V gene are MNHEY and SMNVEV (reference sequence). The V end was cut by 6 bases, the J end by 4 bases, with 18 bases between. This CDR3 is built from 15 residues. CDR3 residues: CASSSLLGEGETQYF. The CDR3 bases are TGTGCCAGCAGCTCCCTCTTAGGCGAGGGAGAGACCCAGTACTTC.

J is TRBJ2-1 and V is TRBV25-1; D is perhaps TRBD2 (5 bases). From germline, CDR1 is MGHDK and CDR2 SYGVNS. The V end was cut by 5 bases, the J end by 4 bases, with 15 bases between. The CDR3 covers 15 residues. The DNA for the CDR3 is TGTGCCAGCAGTCCCTCCGGACGGGGTTACAATGAGCAGTTCTTC. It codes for CASSPSGRGYNEQFF. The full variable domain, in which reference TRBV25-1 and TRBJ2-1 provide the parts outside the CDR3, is EADIYQTPRYLVIGTGKKITLECSQTMGHDKMYWYQQDPGMELHLIHYSYGVNSTEKGDLSSESTVSRIRTEHFPLTLESARPSHTSQYLCASSPSGRGYNEQFFGPGTRLTVL.

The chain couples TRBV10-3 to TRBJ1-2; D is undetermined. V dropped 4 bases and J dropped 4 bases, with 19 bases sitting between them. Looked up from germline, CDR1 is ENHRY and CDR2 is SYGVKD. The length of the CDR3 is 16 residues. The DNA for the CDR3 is TGTGCCATCAGTGGGGCAGAGGGCACGATCCTCTATGGCTACACCTTC. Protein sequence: CAISGAEGTILYGYTF.

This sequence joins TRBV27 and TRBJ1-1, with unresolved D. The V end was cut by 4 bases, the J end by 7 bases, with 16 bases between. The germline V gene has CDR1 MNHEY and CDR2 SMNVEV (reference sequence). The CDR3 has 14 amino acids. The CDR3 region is CASSSSPNEGEAFF. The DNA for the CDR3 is TGTGCCAGCAGTTCTAGTCCAAATGAGGGTGAAGCTTTCTTT.

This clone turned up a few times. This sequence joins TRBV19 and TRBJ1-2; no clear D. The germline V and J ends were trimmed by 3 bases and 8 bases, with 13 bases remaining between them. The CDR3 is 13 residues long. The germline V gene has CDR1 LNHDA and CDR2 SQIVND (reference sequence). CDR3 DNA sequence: TGTGCCAGTAGTATGTATCGGGGAACGGGCTACACCTTC. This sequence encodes CASSMYRGTGYTF.

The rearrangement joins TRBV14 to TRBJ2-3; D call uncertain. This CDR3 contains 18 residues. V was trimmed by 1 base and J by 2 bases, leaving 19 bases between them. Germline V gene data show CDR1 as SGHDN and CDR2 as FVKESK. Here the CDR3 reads CASSQGRGATLPTDTQYF. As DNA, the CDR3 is TGTGCCAGCAGCCAAGGGAGAGGCGCAACCCTCCCCACAGATACGCAGTATTTT.

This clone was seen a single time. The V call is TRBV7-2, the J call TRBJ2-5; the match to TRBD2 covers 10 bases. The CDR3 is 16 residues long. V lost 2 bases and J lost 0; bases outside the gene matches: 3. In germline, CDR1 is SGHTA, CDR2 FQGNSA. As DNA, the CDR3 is TGTGCCAGCAGCTTACAGCGGGGGGGGTACCAAGAGACCCAGTACTTC. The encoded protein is CASSLQRGGYQETQYF. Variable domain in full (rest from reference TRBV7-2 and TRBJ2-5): GAGVSQSPSNKVTEKGKDVELRCDPISGHTALYWYRQSLGQGLEFLIYFQGNSAPDKSGLPSDRFSAERTGGSVSTLTIQRTQQEDSAVYLCASSLQRGGYQETQYFGPGTRLLVL.

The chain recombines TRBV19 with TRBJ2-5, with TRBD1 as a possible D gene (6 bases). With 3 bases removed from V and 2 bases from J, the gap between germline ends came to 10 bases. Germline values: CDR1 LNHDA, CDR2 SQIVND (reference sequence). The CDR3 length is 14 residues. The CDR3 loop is CASSMDSTQETQYF. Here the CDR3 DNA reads TGTGCCAGTAGTATGGACAGCACGCAAGAGACCCAGTACTTC.

DNA of the CDR3: TGTGCCAGCAGCTTAGAGACGGCGTCAGGCTCTGGAAACACCATATATTTT. This sequence encodes CASSLETASGSGNTIYF. The chain couples TRBV7-6 to TRBJ1-3; no clear D. Trimming pared 1 base from V and 0 bases from J, leaving 13 bases between. The CDR3 spans 17 residues. The germline V gene has CDR1 SGHVS and CDR2 FNYEAQ.

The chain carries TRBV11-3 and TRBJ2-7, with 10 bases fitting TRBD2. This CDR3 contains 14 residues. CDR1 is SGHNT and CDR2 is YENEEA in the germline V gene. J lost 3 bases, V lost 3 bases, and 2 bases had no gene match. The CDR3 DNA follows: TGTGCCAGCAGCTTTACTAGCGGGAACTACGAGCAGTACTTC. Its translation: CASSFTSGNYEQYF.

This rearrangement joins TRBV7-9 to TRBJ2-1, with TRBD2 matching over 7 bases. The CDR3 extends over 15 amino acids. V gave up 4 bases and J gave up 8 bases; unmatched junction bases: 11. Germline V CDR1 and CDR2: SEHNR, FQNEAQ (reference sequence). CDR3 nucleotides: TGTGCCAGCAGCTCAGCGGGACGGACTATCGATGAGCAGTTCTTC. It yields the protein CASSSAGRTIDEQFF.

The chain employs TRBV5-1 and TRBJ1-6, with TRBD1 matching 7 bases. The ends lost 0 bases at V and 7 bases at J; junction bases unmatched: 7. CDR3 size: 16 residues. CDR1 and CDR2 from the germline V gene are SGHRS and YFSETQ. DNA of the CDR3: TGCGCCAGCAGCTTGGGGCAGGGGGGCCCGAATTCACCCCTCCACTTT. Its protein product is CASSLGQGGPNSPLHF.

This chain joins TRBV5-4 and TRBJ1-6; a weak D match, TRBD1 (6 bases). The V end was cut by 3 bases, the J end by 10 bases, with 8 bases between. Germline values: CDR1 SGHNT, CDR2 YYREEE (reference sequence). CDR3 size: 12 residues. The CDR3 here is CASSSGVSPLHF. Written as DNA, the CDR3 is TGTGCCAGCAGCTCAGGGGTCTCACCCCTCCACTTT.

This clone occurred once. The CDR3, as DNA: TGTGCCAGCAGCCAGTATACAGTGAAAGCTTTCTTT. Its translation: CASSQYTVKAFF. The chain employs TRBV14 and TRBJ1-1; D gene unclear. Trimming removed 3 bases from V and 9 bases from J, with 11 bases in between. Germline CDR1 SGHDN, CDR2 FVKESK. CDR3 size: 12 residues.

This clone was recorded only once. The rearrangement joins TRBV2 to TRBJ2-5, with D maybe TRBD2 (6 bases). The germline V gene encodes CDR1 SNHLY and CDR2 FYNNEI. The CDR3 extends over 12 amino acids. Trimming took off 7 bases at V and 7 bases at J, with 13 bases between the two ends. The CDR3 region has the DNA TGTGCCAGCACTACGGCAGCGGGGACCCAGTACTTC. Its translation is CASTTAAGTQYF.